This note documents a single T cell receptor beta chain sequence. Its antigen is currently unknown. With listed TCR primers and previously described methods, bulk TCR libraries were prepared. TCRdb re-called the PCR reads with MiXCR, one entry per CDR3 protein. Of about 640,000 distinct CDR3 sequences listed, around 20% were seen once; the top ten hold 0.85%. Naive CD8 T cells were sorted as CD8+CD4-CCR7+CD45RA+. The sample is drawn from a study of molecular identifiers for immune sequencing clone quantification. Study findings and constraints: Whereas naive cells kept under 1% of molecules in clones above 20 RNA copies, such clones held over 97% in effectors. Clone sizes could be underestimated for highly expanded clones when identical TCR molecules share a barcode.

Sequencing was done on a sample of naive CD8+ T cells from blood, with Jurkat cell RNA spiked in. Subset in this sample: FACS-sorted CD8+CD4-CCR7+CD45RA+ naive T cells. The source is a human donor in good health. Some libraries in this study had Jurkat cell RNA spiked in.

The CDR3 is CASSGGGSNTGELFF. The CDR3, as DNA: TGTGCCAGCAGTGGAGGGGGCTCGAACACCGGGGAGCTGTTTTTT. The gene calls are TRBV11-3 and TRBJ2-2, with a possible D match to TRBD1 (7 bases). The CDR3 runs to 15 residues. Germline V lookup: CDR1 SGHNT, CDR2 YENEEA. V shed 6 bases and J shed 0 bases, with 11 bases lying between them.